This TCR beta chain was documented in a study of T cells in Graves' hyperthyroidism and ophthalmopathy. Across the study: Peripheral blood draws took place at initial diagnosis, ahead of any treatment. Study findings and constraints: Ophthalmopathy and stable hyperthyroidism were separated by a 13 V-J model.

Germline V gives CDR1 SNHLY, CDR2 FYNNEI. The CDR3 consists of 13 residues. V lost 8 bases and J lost 0; bases outside the gene matches: 3. Authors of the study amplified TCR beta CDR3 regions from RNA transcripts. An initial round of RT-PCR targeting the TCR CDR3 relied on the HTBI primer set. TCRdb itself ran the multiplex PCR reads through MiXCR, one entry per CDR3 protein. Among about 380,000 distinct CDR3 sequences listed, approximately 17% were seen once. This clonotype came up many times. Its antigen is as yet unknown. This TCR was sampled from a man aged 18 to 29 with Graves' ophthalmopathy. Sequencing was done on a sample of blood. The V and J genes are TRBV2 and TRBJ1-1, with 7 bases identical to TRBD1. CDR3 coding DNA: TGTGCCAGCTTGGGACAGATGAACACTGAAGCTTTCTTT. It encodes CASLGQMNTEAFF.